The 5 T cell receptor beta chains below come from one sample, sequenced in a study of blood T cell repertoires in COVID-19. Profiled with immunoSEQ multiplex PCR; TCRdb holds only in-frame clones, not every one. Of some 300,000 clones listed, 65% to 90% are singletons. Input material: peripheral blood. Every receptor here comes from a woman in her 70s with COVID-19, enrolled during active disease.

This sequence joins TRBV10-3 and TRBJ1-6; D might be TRBD1 (5 bases). The germline V gene has CDR1 ENHRY and CDR2 SYGVKD. The CDR3 extends over 15 amino acids. The ends were cut back, 2 bases at V and 6 bases at J, with 11 bases in the middle. Here the CDR3 reads CAISEGGFGNSPLHF. The CDR3 region has the DNA TGTGCCATCAGTGAGGGGGGGTTTGGTAATTCACCCCTCCACTTT.

The CDR3 DNA is TGTGCCAGCAGTTTAGCAGGGTTGCAGCCCCAGCATTTT. Protein: CASSLAGLQPQHF. This chain joins TRBV27 and TRBJ1-5; TRBD1 is a possible D gene (5 bases). The V and J ends lost 2 bases and 7 bases respectively, with 9 bases between them. The CDR3 sequence is 13 residues long. CDR1 is MNHEY and CDR2 is SMNVEV in the germline V gene (reference sequence).

V gene TRBV5-1 combines with J gene TRBJ1-6; TRBD1 is a possible D gene (5 bases). Germline V CDR1 and CDR2: SGHRS, YFSETQ. Trimming took off 1 base at V and 9 bases at J, with 17 bases between the two ends. This CDR3 contains 16 residues. CDR3 sequence reads: CASSLNAGVIGSPLHF. The CDR3 bases are TGCGCCAGCAGCTTGAATGCGGGGGTAATCGGTTCACCCCTCCACTTT.

This chain joins TRBV24-1 and TRBJ2-5, with a tentative D call TRBD1 (6 bases). From germline, CDR1 is KGHDR and CDR2 SFDVKD. V shed 0 bases and J shed 1 base, with 8 bases lying between them. The CDR3 extends over 15 amino acids. The CDR3 nucleotides read TGTGCCACCAGTGATTTGACAGGGCCCCAAGAGACCCAGTACTTC. Translated: CATSDLTGPQETQYF.

The chain recombines TRBV6-2 or TRBV6-3 with TRBJ1-5; 7 nucleotides line up with TRBD1. Germline V lookup: CDR1 MNHEY, CDR2 SVGEGT. After removal of 2 bases from V and 4 bases from J, the junction contained 2 bases not matched to a gene. This CDR3 comprises 14 residues. In nucleotides, the CDR3 is TGTGCCAGCAGTTACGTGGACAGGAATCAGCCCCAGCATTTT. Residues: CASSYVDRNQPQHF.